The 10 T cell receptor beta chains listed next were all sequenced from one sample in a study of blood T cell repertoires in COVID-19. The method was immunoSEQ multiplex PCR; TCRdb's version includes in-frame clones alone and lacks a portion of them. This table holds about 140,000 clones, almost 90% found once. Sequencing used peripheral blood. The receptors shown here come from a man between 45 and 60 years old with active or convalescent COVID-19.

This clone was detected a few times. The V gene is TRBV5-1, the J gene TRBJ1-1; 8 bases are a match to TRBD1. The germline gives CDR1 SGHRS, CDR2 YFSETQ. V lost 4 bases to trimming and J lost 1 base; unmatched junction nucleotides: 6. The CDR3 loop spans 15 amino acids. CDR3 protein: CASSRRQGTNTEAFF. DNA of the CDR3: TGCGCCAGCAGCAGGAGACAGGGGACGAACACTGAAGCTTTCTTT.

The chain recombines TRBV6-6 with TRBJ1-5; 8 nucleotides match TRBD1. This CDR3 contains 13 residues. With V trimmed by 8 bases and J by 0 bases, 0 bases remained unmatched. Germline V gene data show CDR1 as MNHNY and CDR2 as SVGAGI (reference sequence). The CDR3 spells CASGQGSNQPQHF. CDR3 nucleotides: TGTGCCAGCGGACAGGGTAGCAATCAGCCCCAGCATTTT.

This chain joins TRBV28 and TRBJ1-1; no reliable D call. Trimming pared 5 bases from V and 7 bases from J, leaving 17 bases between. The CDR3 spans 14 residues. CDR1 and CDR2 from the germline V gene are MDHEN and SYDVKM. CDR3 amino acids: CASSRPQTRGEAFF. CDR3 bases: TGTGCCAGCAGTCGCCCGCAAACTCGTGGTGAAGCTTTCTTT.

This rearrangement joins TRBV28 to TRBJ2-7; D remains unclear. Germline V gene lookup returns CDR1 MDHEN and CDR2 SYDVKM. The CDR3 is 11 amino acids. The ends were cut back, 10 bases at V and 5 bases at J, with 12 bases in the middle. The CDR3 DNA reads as TGTGCCACCGAAAGACTCAACGAGCAGTACTTC. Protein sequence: CATERLNEQYF.

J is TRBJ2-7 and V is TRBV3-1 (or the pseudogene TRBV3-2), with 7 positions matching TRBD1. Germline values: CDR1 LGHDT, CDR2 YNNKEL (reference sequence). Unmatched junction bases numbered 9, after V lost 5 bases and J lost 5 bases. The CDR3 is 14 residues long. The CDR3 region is CASSSRLDRDEQYF. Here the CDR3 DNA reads TGTGCCAGCAGCTCGCGGCTCGACAGGGACGAGCAGTACTTC.

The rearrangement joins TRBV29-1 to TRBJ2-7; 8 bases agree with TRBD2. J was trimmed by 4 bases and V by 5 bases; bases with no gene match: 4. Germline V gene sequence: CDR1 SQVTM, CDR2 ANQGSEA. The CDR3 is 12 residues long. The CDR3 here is CSVSGRGYEQYF. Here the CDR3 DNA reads TGCAGCGTTTCCGGGAGGGGTTACGAGCAGTACTTC.

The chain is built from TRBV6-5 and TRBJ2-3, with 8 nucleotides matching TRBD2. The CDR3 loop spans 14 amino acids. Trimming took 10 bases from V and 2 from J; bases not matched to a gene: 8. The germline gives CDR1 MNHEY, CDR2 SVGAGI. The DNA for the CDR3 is TGTGCCATGGCCGGACTAGCTCACACAGATACGCAGTATTTT. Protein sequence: CAMAGLAHTDTQYF.

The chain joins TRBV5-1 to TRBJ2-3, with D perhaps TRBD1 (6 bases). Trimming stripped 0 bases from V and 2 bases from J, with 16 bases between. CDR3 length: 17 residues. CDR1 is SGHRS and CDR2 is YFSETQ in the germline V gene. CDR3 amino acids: CASSLAPTGTSTDTQYF. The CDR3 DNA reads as TGCGCCAGCAGCTTGGCCCCAACAGGGACCTCCACAGATACGCAGTATTTT.

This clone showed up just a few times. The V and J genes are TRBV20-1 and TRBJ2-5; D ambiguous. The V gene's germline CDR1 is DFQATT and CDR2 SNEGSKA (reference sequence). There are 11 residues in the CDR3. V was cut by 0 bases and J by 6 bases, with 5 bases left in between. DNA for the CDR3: TGCAGTGCTAGAGATCAGAAGACCCAGTACTTC. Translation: CSARDQKTQYF.

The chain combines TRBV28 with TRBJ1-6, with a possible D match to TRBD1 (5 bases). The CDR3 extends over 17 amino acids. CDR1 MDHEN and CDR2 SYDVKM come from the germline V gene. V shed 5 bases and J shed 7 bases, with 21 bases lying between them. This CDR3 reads CASSPVRREGWNSPLHF. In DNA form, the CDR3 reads TGTGCCAGCAGTCCAGTTAGGAGGGAGGGGTGGAATTCACCCCTCCACTTT. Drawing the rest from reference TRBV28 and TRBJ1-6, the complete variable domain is DVKVTQSSRYLVKRTGEKVFLECVQDMDHENMFWYRQDPGLGLRLIYFSYDVKMKEKGDIPEGYSVSREKKERFSLILESASTNQTSMYLCASSPVRREGWNSPLHFGNGTRLTVT.